This TCR beta chain appears in the sequencing data of a study of vaccination effects on CD4 cells after COVID-19. The V end lost 3 bases, the J end lost 3 bases, and 12 bases lay between the germline ends. The CDR3 loop spans 15 amino acids. Germline loops: CDR1 SGDLS, CDR2 YYNGEE. Some clones are missing from TCRdb's copy, which holds only in-frame ones; the method was immunoSEQ multiplex PCR. The table has under 65,000 clones, around three quarters seen once. ViraFEST expansion of antigen-specific CD4+ T cells with viral peptide pools preceded sequencing. When less than 11 days of culture had elapsed, CD4+ T cells were isolated. Confirmation by PCR established that the person had SARS-CoV-2 infection between March and December 2020. It was an HIV-1 Nef peptide pool that made up the negative control culture. A word on this clone: Its cognate antigen is unknown.

Broader study findings: Clonal contraction was marked in infection- and vaccine-induced clones late after vaccination. Spike-reactive clones in convalescents after vaccination were chiefly newly vaccine-induced.

This receptor was obtained from a human donor who had a prior SARS-CoV-2 infection. Specimen: CD4+ T cells from PBMCs cultured with HIV peptides, collected before COVID-19 vaccination. Subset meaning: HIV-1 Nef peptide pool negative control/reference culture. This sequence joins TRBV9 and TRBJ1-4; D is unclear. The CDR3 here is CASSGRTVANEKLFF. The CDR3 region has the DNA TGTGCCAGCAGCGGGAGGACGGTTGCTAATGAAAAACTGTTTTTT. The full variable domain, in which reference TRBV9 and TRBJ1-4 provide the parts outside the CDR3, is DSGVTQTPKHLITATGQRVTLRCSPRSGDLSVYWYQQSLDQGLQFLIQYYNGEERAKGNILERFSAQQFPDLHSELNLSSLELGDSALYFCASSGRTVANEKLFFGSGTQLSVL.